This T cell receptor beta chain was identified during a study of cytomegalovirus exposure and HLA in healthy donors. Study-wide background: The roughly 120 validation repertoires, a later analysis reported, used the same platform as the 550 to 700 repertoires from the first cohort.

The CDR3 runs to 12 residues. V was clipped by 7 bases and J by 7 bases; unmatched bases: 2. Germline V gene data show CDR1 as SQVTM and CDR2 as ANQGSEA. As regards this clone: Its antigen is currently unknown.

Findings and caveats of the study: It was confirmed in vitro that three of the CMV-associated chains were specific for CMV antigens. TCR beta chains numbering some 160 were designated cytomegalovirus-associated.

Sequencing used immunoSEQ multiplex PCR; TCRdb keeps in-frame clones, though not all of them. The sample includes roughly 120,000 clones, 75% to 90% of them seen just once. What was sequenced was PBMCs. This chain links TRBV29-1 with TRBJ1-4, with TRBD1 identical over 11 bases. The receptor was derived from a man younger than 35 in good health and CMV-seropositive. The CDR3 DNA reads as TGCAGCGGGGGGACAGGGGGTGAAAAACTGTTTTTT. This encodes CSGGTGGEKLFF.